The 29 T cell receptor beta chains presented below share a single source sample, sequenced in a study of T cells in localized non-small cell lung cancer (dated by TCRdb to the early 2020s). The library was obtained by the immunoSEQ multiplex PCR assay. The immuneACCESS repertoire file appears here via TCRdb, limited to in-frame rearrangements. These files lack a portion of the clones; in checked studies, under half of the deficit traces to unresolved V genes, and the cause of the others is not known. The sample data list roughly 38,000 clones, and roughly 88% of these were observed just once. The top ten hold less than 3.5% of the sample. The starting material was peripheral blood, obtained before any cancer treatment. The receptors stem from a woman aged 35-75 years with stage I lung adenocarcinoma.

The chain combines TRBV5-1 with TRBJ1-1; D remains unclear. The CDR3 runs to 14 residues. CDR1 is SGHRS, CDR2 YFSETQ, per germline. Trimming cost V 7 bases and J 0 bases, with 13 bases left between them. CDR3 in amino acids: CASRPLGLNTEAFF. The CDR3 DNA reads TGCGCCAGCCGACCTTTGGGGTTGAACACTGAAGCTTTCTTT.

Written as DNA, the CDR3 is TGCGCCAGCAGCTTGGGGGGACAGGGACATAGCAATCAGCCCCAGCATTTT. This translates into CASSLGGQGHSNQPQHF. J is TRBJ1-5 and V is TRBV5-1, with 9 bases identical to TRBD1. Trimming at V came to 0 bases and at J to 0 bases, leaving 4 bases not matched to a gene. Germline values: CDR1 SGHRS, CDR2 YFSETQ. The CDR3 has 17 residues.

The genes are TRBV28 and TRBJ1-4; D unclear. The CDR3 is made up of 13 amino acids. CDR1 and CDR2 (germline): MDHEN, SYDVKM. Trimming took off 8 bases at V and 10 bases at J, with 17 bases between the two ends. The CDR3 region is CASEIQRVGKLFF. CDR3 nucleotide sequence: TGTGCCAGCGAAATCCAGAGGGTGGGAAAACTGTTTTTT.

The CDR3 DNA sequence: TGCGCCAGCAGCTCCCCTGGGGGGCAGGGTAGCGTGTCCGGGGAGCTGTTTTTT. Protein product: CASSSPGGQGSVSGELFF. The V call is TRBV5-1, the J call TRBJ2-2, with D possibly called TRBD1 or TRBD2 (6 bases each). The germline V and J ends were trimmed by 3 bases and 6 bases, with 24 bases remaining between them. Germline CDR1 reads SGHRS; CDR2 reads YFSETQ. The CDR3 totals 18 residues.

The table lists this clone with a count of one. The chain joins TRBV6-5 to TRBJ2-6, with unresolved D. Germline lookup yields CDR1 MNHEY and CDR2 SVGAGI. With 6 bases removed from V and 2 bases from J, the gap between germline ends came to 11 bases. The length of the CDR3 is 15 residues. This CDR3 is CASSVLLAGANVLTF. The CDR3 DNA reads TGTGCCAGCAGCGTCTTATTGGCTGGGGCCAACGTCCTGACTTTC.

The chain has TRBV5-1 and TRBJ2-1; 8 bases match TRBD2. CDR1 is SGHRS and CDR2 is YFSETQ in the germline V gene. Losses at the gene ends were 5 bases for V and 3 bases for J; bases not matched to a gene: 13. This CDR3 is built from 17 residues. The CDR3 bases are TGCGCCAGCAGTTTTCCTCCCAGCGGGAGAGGCTACAATGAGCAGTTCTTC. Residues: CASSFPPSGRGYNEQFF.

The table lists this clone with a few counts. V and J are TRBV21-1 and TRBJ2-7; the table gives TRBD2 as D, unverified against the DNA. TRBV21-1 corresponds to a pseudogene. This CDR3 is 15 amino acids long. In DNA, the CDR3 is TGTGCCAGCAGCAAGGGGCTAGCGGGAGCCTACGAGCAGTACTTC. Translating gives CASSKGLAGAYEQYF.

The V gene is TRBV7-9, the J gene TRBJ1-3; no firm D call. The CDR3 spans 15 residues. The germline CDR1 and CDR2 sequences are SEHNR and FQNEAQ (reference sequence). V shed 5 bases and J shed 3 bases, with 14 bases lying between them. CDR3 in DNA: TGTGCCAGCAGCCCCCCCGCAGCTGGTGGAAACACCATATATTTT. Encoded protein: CASSPPAAGGNTIYF.

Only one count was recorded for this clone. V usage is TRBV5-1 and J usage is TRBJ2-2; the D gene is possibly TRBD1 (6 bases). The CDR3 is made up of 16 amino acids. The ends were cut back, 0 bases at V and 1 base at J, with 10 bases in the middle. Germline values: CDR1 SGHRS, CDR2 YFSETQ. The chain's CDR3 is CASSLEGQMNTGELFF. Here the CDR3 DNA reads TGCGCCAGCAGCTTGGAAGGACAGATGAACACCGGGGAGCTGTTTTTT.

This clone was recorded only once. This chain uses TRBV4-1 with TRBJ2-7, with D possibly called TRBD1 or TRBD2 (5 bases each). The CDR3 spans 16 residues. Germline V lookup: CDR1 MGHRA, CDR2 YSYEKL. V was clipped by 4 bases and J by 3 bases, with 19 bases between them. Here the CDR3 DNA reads TGCGCCAGCAGCCCAGGGCGCGGTTCGGGGCTCTACGAGCAGTACTTC. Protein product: CASSPGRGSGLYEQYF.

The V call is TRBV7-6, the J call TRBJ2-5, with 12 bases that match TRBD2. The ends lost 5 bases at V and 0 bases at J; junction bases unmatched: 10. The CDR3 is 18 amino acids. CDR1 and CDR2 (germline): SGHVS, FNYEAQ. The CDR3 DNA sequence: TGTGCCAGCAGCGCCGGACTAGCGGGAACTTCGTACCAAGAGACCCAGTACTTC. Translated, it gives CASSAGLAGTSYQETQYF.

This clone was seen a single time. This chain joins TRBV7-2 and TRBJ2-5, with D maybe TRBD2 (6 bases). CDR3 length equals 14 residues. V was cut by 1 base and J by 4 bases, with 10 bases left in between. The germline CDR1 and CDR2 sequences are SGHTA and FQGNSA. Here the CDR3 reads CASSLEGLVETQYF. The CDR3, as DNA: TGTGCCAGCAGCTTAGAGGGACTTGTAGAGACCCAGTACTTC.

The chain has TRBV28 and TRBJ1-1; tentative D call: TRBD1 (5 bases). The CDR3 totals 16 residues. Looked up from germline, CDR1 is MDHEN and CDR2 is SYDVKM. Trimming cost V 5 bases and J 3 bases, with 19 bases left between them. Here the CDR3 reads CASSTRDRHPDTEAFF. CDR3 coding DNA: TGTGCCAGCAGTACCAGGGACCGACACCCAGACACTGAAGCTTTCTTT.

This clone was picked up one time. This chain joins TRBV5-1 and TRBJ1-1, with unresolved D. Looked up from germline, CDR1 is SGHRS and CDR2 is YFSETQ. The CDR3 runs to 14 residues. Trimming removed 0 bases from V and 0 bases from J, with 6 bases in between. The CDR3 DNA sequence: TGCGCCAGCAGCTTGGGGGAAATGAACACTGAAGCTTTCTTT. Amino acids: CASSLGEMNTEAFF.

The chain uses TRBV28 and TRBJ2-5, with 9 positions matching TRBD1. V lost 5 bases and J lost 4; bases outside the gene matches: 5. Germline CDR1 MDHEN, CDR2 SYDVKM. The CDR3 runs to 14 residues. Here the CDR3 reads CASSPGDRVETQYF. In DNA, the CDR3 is TGTGCCAGCAGTCCCGGGGACAGGGTAGAGACCCAGTACTTC.

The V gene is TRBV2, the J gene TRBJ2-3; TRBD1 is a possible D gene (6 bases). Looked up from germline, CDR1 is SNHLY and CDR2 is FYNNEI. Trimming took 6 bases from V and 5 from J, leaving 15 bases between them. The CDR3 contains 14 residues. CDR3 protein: CASSRTGYRDTQYF. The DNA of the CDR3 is TGTGCCAGCAGCCGCACAGGGTATCGAGATACGCAGTATTTT.

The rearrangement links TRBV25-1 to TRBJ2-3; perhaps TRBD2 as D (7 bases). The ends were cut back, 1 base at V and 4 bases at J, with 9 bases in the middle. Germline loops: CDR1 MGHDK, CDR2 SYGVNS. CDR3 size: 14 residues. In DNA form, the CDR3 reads TGTGCCAGCAGTGAATTCGGGGGGCCAGATACGCAGTATTTT. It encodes CASSEFGGPDTQYF.

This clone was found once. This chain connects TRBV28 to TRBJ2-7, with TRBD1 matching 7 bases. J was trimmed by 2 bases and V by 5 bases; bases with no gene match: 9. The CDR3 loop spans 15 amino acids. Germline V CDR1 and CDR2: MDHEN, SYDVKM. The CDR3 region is CASSLQGHDTYEQYF. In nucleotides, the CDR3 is TGTGCCAGCAGTCTACAGGGGCATGACACCTACGAGCAGTACTTC.

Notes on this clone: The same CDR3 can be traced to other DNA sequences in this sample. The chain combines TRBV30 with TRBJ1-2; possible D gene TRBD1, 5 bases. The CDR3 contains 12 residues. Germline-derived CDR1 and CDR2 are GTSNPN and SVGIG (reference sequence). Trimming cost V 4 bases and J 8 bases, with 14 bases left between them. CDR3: CAWISGGHGYTF. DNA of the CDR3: TGTGCCTGGATTTCGGGGGGTCACGGCTACACCTTC.

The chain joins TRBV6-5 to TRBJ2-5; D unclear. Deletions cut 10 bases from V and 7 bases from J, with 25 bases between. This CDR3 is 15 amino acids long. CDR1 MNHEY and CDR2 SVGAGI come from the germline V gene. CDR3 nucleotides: TGTGCCACCTCGATAAGAAGGACGCAATTGGGGACCCAGTACTTC. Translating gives CATSIRRTQLGTQYF.

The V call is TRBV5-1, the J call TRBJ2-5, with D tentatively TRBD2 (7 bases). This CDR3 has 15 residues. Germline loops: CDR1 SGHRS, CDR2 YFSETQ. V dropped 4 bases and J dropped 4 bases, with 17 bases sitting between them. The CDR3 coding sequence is TGCGCCAGCAGCCTAAGGGGGGGCGAGGGAGAGACCCAGTACTTC. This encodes CASSLRGGEGETQYF. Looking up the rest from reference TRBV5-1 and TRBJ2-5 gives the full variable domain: KAGVTQTPRYLIKTRGQQVTLSCSPISGHRSVSWYQQTPGQGLQFLFEYFSETQRNKGNFPGRFSGRQFSNSRSEMNVSTLELGDSALYLCASSLRGGEGETQYFGPGTRLLVL.

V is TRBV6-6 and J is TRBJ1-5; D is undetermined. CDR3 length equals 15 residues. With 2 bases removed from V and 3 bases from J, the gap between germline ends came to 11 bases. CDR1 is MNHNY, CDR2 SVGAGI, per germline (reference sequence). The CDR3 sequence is CASSYDGRPNQPQHF. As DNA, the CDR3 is TGTGCCAGCAGTTACGATGGGAGGCCCAATCAGCCCCAGCATTTT.

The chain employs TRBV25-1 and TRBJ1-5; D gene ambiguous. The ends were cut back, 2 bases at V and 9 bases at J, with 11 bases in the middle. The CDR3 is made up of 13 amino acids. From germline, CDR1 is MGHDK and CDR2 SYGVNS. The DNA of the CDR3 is TGTGCCAGCAGTGAACTTTACGGAGGGCCCCAGCATTTT. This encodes CASSELYGGPQHF.

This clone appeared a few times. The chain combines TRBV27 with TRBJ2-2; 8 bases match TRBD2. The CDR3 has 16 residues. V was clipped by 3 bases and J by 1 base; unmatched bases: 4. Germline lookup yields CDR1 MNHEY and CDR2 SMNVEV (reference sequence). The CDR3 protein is CASSLFSGVNTGELFF. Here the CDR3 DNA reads TGTGCCAGCAGTTTGTTTAGCGGGGTGAACACCGGGGAGCTGTTTTTT.

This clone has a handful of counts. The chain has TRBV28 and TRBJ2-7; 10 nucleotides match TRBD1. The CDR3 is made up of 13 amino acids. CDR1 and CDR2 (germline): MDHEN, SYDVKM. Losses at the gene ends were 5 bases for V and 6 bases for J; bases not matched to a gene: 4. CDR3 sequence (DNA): TGTGCCAGCAGTCCCGGGACAGGGGCCGAGCAGTACTTC. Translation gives CASSPGTGAEQYF.

The CDR3 region is CASRDGTGGGYGYTF. The CDR3 coding sequence is TGTGCCAGCAGAGACGGGACAGGGGGCGGCTATGGCTACACCTTC. The chain recombines TRBV6-4 with TRBJ1-2; TRBD1 matches at 12 bases. CDR1 is MRHNA, CDR2 SNTAGT, per germline. This CDR3 is built from 15 residues. With 6 bases clipped from V and 4 bases from J, the junction kept 6 bases outside the gene matches.

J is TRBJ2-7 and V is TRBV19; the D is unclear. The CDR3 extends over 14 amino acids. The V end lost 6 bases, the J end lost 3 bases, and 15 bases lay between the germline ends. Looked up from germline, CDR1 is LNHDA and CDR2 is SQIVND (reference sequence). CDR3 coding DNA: TGTGCCAGTAGCCGGACGGACGATCGCTACGAGCAGTACTTC. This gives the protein CASSRTDDRYEQYF.

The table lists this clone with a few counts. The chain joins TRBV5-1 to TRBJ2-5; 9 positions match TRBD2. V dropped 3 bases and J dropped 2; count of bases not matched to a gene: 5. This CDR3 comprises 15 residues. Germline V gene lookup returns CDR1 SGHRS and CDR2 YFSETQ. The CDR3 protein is CASSSIAGVQETQYF. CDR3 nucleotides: TGCGCCAGCAGCTCCATAGCGGGAGTACAAGAGACCCAGTACTTC.

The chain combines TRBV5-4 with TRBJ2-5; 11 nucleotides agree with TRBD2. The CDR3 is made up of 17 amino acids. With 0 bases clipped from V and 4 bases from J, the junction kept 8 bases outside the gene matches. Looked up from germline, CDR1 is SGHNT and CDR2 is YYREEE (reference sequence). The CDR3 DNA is TGTGCCAGCAGCTTGGAGGTCAGTCTAGCGGGAGGAGAGACCCAGTACTTC. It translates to CASSLEVSLAGGETQYF.